The clone carrying this T cell receptor (beta chain) occurred a few times. The antigen remains undetermined. This table comes from immunoSEQ multiplex PCR, and its TCRdb copy is limited to in-frame clones, with some not included. The table includes about 130,000 clones, 75% to 90% detected once. The data belong to a study of identifying expanded T cells in peripheral blood. V was shortened by 3 bases and J by 0 bases, with 8 bases between the two germline ends. Germline V CDR1 and CDR2: SGHTA, FQGNSA. The CDR3 is 15 amino acids. General study findings and limits: Across healthy donors, higher total template counts meant significantly greater approximately two-week count variance.

No infections or other immune events were documented during collection. The chain has TRBV7-2 and TRBJ2-2, with D uncertain. Sequencing input: blood. The TCR was taken from a person aged 18 to 70 in good health. The DNA of the CDR3 is TGTGCCAGCAGCTTTCTTGCCACGAACACCGGGGAGCTGTTTTTT. As protein: CASSFLATNTGELFF.